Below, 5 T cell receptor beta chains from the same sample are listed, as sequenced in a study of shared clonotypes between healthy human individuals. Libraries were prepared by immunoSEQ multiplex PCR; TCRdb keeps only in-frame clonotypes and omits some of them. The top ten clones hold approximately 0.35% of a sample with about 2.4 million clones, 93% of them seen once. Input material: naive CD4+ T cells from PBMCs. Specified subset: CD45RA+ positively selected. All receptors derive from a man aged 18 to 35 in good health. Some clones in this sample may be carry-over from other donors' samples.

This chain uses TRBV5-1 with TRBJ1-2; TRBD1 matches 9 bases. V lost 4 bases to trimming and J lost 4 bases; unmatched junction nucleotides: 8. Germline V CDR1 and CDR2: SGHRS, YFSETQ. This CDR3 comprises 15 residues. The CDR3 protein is CASSETGQGFYGYTF. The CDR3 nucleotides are TGCGCCAGCAGCGAGACGGGACAGGGATTCTATGGCTACACCTTC.

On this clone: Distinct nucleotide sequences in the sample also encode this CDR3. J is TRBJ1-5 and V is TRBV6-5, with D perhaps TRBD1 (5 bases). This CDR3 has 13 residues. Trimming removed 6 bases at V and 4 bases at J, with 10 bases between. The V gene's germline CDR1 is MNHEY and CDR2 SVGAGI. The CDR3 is CASSYDSNQPQHF. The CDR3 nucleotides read TGTGCCAGCAGCTACGACAGTAATCAGCCCCAGCATTTT.

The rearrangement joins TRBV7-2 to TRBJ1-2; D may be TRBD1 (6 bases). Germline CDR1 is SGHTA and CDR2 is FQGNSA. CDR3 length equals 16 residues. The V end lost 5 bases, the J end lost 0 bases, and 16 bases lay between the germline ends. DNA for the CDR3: TGTGCCAGCAGCCAGGGTGGCTCAGGGGCTAACTATGGCTACACCTTC. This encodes CASSQGGSGANYGYTF.

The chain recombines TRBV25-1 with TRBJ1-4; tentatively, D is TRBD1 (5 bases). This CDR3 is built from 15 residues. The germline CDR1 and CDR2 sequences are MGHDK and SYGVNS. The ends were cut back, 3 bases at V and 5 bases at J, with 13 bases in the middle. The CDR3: CASSDQGPRNEKLFF. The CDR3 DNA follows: TGTGCCAGCAGTGACCAGGGACCTCGGAATGAAAAACTGTTTTTT.

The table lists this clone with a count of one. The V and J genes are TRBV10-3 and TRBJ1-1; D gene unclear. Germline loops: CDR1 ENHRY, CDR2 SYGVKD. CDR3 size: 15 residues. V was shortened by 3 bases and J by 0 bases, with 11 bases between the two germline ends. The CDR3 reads CAISDRSVLNTEAFF. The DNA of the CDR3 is TGTGCCATCAGTGACAGGTCTGTCTTGAACACTGAAGCTTTCTTT.